These 22 T cell receptor beta chains were sequenced from one sample in a study of T cells after yellow fever vaccination. TCRdb reanalysed the 5' RACE reads using MiXCR and keeps one entry per CDR3 protein. The profile shows about 300,000 distinct CDR3 sequences, 6.8% of them singletons. Sequences were derived from PBMCs, sampled about 41 days after the first yellow fever vaccination. Every receptor here comes from a man between 18 and 29 years old who received the YFV17D yellow fever vaccine.

In this sample, this clonotype turned up many times. CDR3 sequence: CSAITSGAADTQYF. CDR3 nucleotides: TGCAGTGCCATCACCTCAGGGGCAGCAGATACGCAGTATTTT. The genes are TRBV20-1 and TRBJ2-3; a possible D gene is TRBD1 (6 bases). The CDR3 is 14 residues long. The V gene lost 6 bases and the J gene lost 4 bases, with 17 bases spanning the gap. Germline lookup yields CDR1 DFQATT and CDR2 SNEGSKA (reference sequence).

This clonotype was counted at least ten times. J is TRBJ2-2 and V is TRBV6-2 or TRBV6-3; D is ambiguous. The germline gives CDR1 MNHEY, CDR2 SVGEGT. Trimming took 8 bases from V and 6 from J, leaving 19 bases between them. The CDR3 spans 15 residues. Here the CDR3 DNA reads TGTGCCAGCGGAGACGGAAATCATCAAGCCGGGGAGCTGTTTTTT. This encodes CASGDGNHQAGELFF.

J is TRBJ2-3 and V is TRBV5-1; D is uncertain. Trimming left V 4 bases short and J 0 bases short, with 15 bases between. The CDR3 extends over 16 amino acids. Germline V gene data show CDR1 as SGHRS and CDR2 as YFSETQ. The chain's CDR3 is CASSLSSRPSTDTQYF. CDR3 nucleotides: TGCGCCAGCAGCCTCTCAAGCAGACCTAGCACAGATACGCAGTATTTT.

The rearrangement joins TRBV6-5 to TRBJ2-7, with D hard to call. Germline V lookup: CDR1 MNHEY, CDR2 SVGAGI. Deletions cut 2 bases from V and 6 bases from J, with 8 bases between. The CDR3 is 12 amino acids. The CDR3 is CASSYLGSEQYF. The CDR3 DNA reads TGTGCCAGCAGTTACCTCGGATCCGAGCAGTACTTC.

This clonotype was counted ten times or more. V usage is TRBV18 and J usage is TRBJ1-5; 8 bases match TRBD1. Germline trimming cut 3 bases from V and 1 base from J; bases unmatched to any gene: 2. From germline, CDR1 is KGHSH and CDR2 LQKENI. This CDR3 spans 15 amino acids. The CDR3 bases are TGTGCCAGCTCACCTCAGGGGGCGAGCAATCAGCCCCAGCATTTT. This translates into CASSPQGASNQPQHF.

The V and J genes are TRBV12-3 or TRBV12-4 and TRBJ1-1; D gene uncertain. The CDR3 covers 12 residues. V was pared by 7 bases and J by 8 bases, with 14 bases between. In nucleotides, the CDR3 is TGTGCCAGCATCTTCGGCAGGTCCGAAGCTTTCTTT. Encoded protein: CASIFGRSEAFF.

The chain carries TRBV11-2 and TRBJ2-2, with D possibly TRBD2 on 5 matching bases. The CDR3 spans 15 residues. Trimming stripped 6 bases from V and 3 bases from J, with 14 bases between. The germline gives CDR1 SGHAT, CDR2 FQNNGV. For the CDR3, the DNA is TGTGCCAGCAGGTTGTCCCGGACTGACACCGGGGAGCTGTTTTTT. Protein product: CASRLSRTDTGELFF. Looking up the rest from reference TRBV11-2 and TRBJ2-2 gives the full variable domain: EAGVAQSPRYKIIEKRQSVAFWCNPISGHATLYWYQQILGQGPKLLIQFQNNGVVDDSQLPKDRFSAERLKGVDSTLKIQPAKLEDSAVYLCASRLSRTDTGELFFGEGSRLTVL.

The chain is built from TRBV7-2 and TRBJ1-1; D call uncertain. Germline V CDR1 and CDR2: SGHTA, FQGNSA. This CDR3 is 15 amino acids long. Trimming removed 5 bases from V and 11 bases from J, with 24 bases in between. CDR3 bases: TGTGCCAGCAGCATGATCTCCGGGGTCCACAGCGAGGCTTTCTTT. This codes for CASSMISGVHSEAFF.

This chain uses TRBV4-2 with TRBJ1-6, with TRBD1 matching over 8 bases. CDR3 length: 13 residues. CDR1 is LGHNA, CDR2 YNFKEQ, per germline. The J segment lost 14 bases and the V segment lost 1 base, leaving 4 bases of the junction unmatched. CDR3 sequence reads: CASSQATGGTLHF. The CDR3 nucleotides read TGTGCCAGCAGCCAAGCCACAGGGGGAACCCTCCACTTT.

The rearrangement uses TRBV29-1 and TRBJ1-6, with 8 bases that match TRBD1. This CDR3 spans 14 amino acids. Germline CDR1 SQVTM, CDR2 ANQGSEA. V shed 5 bases and J 9 bases; nucleotides not matched to a gene: 9. The CDR3 DNA is TGCAGCGTTAAAGGACAGGGACCGGGTTCACCCCTCCACTTT. It is translated as CSVKGQGPGSPLHF.

The chain carries TRBV7-9 and TRBJ2-1; the D is unclear. The CDR3 is 12 amino acids. V lost 5 bases, J lost 4 bases, and 6 bases lay in between. The germline CDR1 and CDR2 sequences are SEHNR and FQNEAQ (reference sequence). CDR3 nucleotides: TGTGCCAGCAGCCATGGGTACAATGAGCAGTTCTTC. Translation gives CASSHGYNEQFF.

The chain links TRBV30 to TRBJ2-3; the D gene is possibly TRBD1 (6 bases). V gave up 7 bases and J gave up 1 base, with 12 bases separating them. Germline V gene sequence: CDR1 GTSNPN, CDR2 SVGIG (reference sequence). This CDR3 has 13 residues. The CDR3 DNA sequence: TGTGCCTCAAACTGGGGGCGCACAGATACGCAGTATTTT. Amino acid sequence: CASNWGRTDTQYF.

This chain joins TRBV5-1 and TRBJ2-1, with D hard to call. Germline V gene data show CDR1 as SGHRS and CDR2 as YFSETQ. V lost 1 base and J 4 bases, leaving 3 bases between the germline ends. This CDR3 region has 12 residues. The CDR3 DNA reads TGCGCCAGCAGCTTGAAATACAATGAGCAGTTCTTC. It translates to CASSLKYNEQFF.

The sample holds a few counts of this clonotype. The gene calls are TRBV7-2 and TRBJ2-5, with D maybe TRBD2 (5 bases). V lost 5 bases and J lost 7, with 14 bases in between. Germline V gene lookup returns CDR1 SGHTA and CDR2 FQGNSA. The CDR3 covers 13 residues. The CDR3 loop is CASSGGSQVTQYF. CDR3 DNA: TGTGCCAGCAGCGGCGGGTCTCAGGTGACCCAGTACTTC.

In its sample, this clonotype was seen many times. The rearrangement links TRBV29-1 to TRBJ2-1; D uncertain. The germline V gene encodes CDR1 SQVTM and CDR2 ANQGSEA. The CDR3 loop spans 16 amino acids. V shed 3 bases and J shed 0 bases, with 15 bases lying between them. The CDR3 bases are TGCAGCGTTGATGGGCAGATTCCTAGCTCCTACAATGAGCAGTTCTTC. It encodes CSVDGQIPSSYNEQFF.

This clonotype has just a few counts. The chain employs TRBV4-1 and TRBJ2-7; TRBD2 aligns across 11 bases. Unmatched junction bases numbered 8, after V lost 1 base and J lost 0 bases. Germline V gene lookup returns CDR1 MGHRA and CDR2 YSYEKL. The CDR3 consists of 18 residues. CDR3 in amino acids: CASSQGFQLAGVSYEQYF. DNA of the CDR3: TGCGCCAGCAGCCAAGGTTTCCAACTAGCGGGGGTCTCCTACGAGCAGTACTTC.

This clonotype was seen only a few times. The gene calls are TRBV7-6 and TRBJ2-2; D is possibly TRBD2 (7 bases). Trimming removed 1 base from V and 4 bases from J, with 10 bases in between. CDR1 and CDR2 from the germline V gene are SGHVS and FNYEAQ. CDR3 size: 15 residues. In DNA, the CDR3 is TGTGCCAGCAGCTTAGTGGGGGGGGCCACCGGGGAGCTGTTTTTT. Translation gives CASSLVGGATGELFF.

The V gene is TRBV5-1, the J gene TRBJ2-5; 9 bases match TRBD1. Germline V gives CDR1 SGHRS, CDR2 YFSETQ. V lost 2 bases and J lost 2; bases outside the gene matches: 4. There are 15 residues in the CDR3. The CDR3 bases are TGCGCCAGCAGCTTTTGGGACAGGGTACAAGAGACCCAGTACTTC. Encoded protein: CASSFWDRVQETQYF.

This clonotype has a count of ten or more. The rearrangement uses TRBV7-2 and TRBJ1-1; TRBD1 matches 7 bases. Germline loops: CDR1 SGHTA, CDR2 FQGNSA. V gave up 0 bases and J gave up 6 bases; unmatched junction bases: 1. The CDR3 covers 13 residues. The CDR3 DNA reads TGTGCCAGCAGCTTAGCAGGGACAGCTGAAGCTTTCTTT. Encoded protein: CASSLAGTAEAFF.

This chain connects TRBV7-2 to TRBJ1-2; possible D gene TRBD1, 6 bases. V lost 4 bases to trimming and J lost 8 bases, with 14 bases between them. CDR3 length equals 13 residues. Germline CDR1 reads SGHTA; CDR2 reads FQGNSA. CDR3 in amino acids: CASSSSQGSGYTF. For the CDR3, the DNA is TGTGCCAGCAGCTCGAGCCAGGGGTCGGGCTACACCTTC.

This clonotype was counted many times. The chain couples TRBV4-3 to TRBJ1-1; no clear D. Germline V gene sequence: CDR1 LGHNA, CDR2 YSLEER. This CDR3 spans 13 amino acids. V lost 1 base, J lost 7 bases, and 10 bases lay in between. CDR3 nucleotides: TGCGCCAGCAGCCAAGCCCAGAAGGGTGAAGCTTTCTTT. This gives the protein CASSQAQKGEAFF.

J is TRBJ1-5 and V is TRBV12-3 or TRBV12-4, with 8 positions matching TRBD1. This CDR3 region has 14 residues. V lost 6 bases to trimming and J lost 7 bases; unmatched junction nucleotides: 8. The CDR3 DNA reads as TGTGCCAGCAGCTCAGGGGGCGTCCGGCAGCCCCAGCATTTT. It is translated as CASSSGGVRQPQHF.